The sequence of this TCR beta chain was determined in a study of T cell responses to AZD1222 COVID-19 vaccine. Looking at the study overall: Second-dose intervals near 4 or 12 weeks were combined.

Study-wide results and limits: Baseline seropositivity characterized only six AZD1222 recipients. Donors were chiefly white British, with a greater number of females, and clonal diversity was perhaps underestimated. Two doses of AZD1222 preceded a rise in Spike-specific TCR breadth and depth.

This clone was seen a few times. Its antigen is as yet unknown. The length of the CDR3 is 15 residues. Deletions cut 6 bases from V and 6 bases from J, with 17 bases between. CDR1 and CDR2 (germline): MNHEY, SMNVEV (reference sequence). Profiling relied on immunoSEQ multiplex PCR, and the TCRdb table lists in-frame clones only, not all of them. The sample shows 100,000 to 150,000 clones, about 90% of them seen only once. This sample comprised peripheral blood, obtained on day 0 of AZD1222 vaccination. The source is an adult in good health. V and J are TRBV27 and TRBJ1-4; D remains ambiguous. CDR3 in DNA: TGTGCCAGCAGCCCCACAGTCCCGGGATATGAAAAACTGTTTTTT. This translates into CASSPTVPGYEKLFF. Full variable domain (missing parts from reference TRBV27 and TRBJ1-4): EAQVTQNPRYLITVTGKKLTVTCSQNMNHEYMSWYRQDPGLGLRQIYYSMNVEVTDKGDVPEGYKVSRKEKRNFPLILESPSPNQTSLYFCASSPTVPGYEKLFFGSGTQLSVL.